What follows is one T cell receptor beta chain and its context. The data originate from a study of CD8 T cells in Susac syndrome. RNA totalling about 0.5 to 1 ug underwent reverse transcription with random hexamers. From the immunoSEQ multiplex PCR reads, TCRdb called clonotypes with MiXCR, one entry per CDR3 protein. The sample includes 200,000 to 300,000 distinct CDR3 sequences, roughly 95% of them seen just once. Sequencing input: CD4+ T cells from PBMCs. This TCR was recovered from a human donor with multiple sclerosis.

The CDR3 sequence: CASSLGRGGTQYF. The DNA for the CDR3 is TGTGCCAGCAGCTTAGGGAGGGGGGGTACGCAGTATTTT. This chain links TRBV7-7 with TRBJ2-3, with D perhaps matching TRBD2 (7 bases). V was cut by 1 base and J by 8 bases, with 10 bases left in between. The CDR3 totals 13 residues. In germline, CDR1 is SSHAT, CDR2 FNYEAQ (reference sequence).